This entry features one T cell receptor beta chain sequence. The sample is drawn from a study of radiotherapy plus CTLA-4 blockade in lung cancer. As for the study in general: Of all patients, approximately 17% responded objectively and roughly 31% showed disease control.

Data came from immunoSEQ multiplex PCR; TCRdb stores just in-frame clones and leaves some out. The table shows about 120,000 clones, with more than 80% occurring only once. Sequenced material: peripheral blood, taken from a patient treated with radiotherapy plus ipilimumab. This clonotype was obtained from a human donor with non-small cell lung cancer that progressed on radiotherapy plus ipilimumab.

CDR3 coding DNA: TGTGCCTGGAGTGCCGGGACTAGCGGGAGTGGAAATGAGCAGTTCTTC. Translation: CAWSAGTSGSGNEQFF. The chain combines TRBV30 with TRBJ2-1; 14 nucleotides align to TRBD2. CDR1 is GTSNPN, CDR2 SVGIG, per germline (reference sequence). The trim removed 1 base at V and 7 bases at J, leaving 6 bases unmatched. The CDR3 length is 16 residues. Drawing the rest from reference TRBV30 and TRBJ2-1, the complete variable domain is SQTIHQWPATLVQPVGSPLSLECTVEGTSNPNLYWYRQAAGRGLQLLFYSVGIGQISSEVPQNLSASRPQDRQFILSSKKLLLSDSGFYLCAWSAGTSGSGNEQFFGPGTRLTVL.